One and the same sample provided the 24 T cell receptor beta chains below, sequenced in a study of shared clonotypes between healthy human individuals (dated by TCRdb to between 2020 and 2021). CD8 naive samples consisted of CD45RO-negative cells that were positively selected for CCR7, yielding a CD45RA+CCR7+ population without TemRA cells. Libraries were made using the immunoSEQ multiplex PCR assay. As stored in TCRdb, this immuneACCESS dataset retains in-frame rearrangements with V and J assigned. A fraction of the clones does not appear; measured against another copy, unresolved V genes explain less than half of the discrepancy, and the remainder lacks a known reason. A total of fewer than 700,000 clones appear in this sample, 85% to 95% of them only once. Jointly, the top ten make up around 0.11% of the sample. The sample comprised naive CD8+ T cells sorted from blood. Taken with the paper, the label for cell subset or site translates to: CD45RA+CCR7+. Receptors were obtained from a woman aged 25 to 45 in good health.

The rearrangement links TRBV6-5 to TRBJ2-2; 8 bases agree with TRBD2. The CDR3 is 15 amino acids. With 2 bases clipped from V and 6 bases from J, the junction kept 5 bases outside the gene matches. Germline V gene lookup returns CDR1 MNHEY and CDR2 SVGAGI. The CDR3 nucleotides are TGTGCCAGCAGTTACCTCCCGGGAGGGCCCGGGGAGCTGTTTTTT. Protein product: CASSYLPGGPGELFF.

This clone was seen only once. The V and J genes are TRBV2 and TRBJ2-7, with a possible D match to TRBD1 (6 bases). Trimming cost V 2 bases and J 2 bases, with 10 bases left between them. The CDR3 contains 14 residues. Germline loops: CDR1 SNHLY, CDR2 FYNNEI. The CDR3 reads CASSEYTGTYEQYF. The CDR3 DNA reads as TGTGCCAGCAGTGAATATACAGGGACCTACGAGCAGTACTTC.

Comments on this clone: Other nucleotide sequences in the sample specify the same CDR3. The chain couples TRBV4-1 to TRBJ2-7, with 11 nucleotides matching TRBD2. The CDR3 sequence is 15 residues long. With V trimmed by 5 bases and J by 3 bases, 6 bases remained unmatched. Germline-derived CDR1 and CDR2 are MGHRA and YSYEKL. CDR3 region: CASSLRLAGIYEQYF. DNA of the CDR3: TGCGCCAGCAGCTTGAGACTAGCGGGAATCTACGAGCAGTACTTC.

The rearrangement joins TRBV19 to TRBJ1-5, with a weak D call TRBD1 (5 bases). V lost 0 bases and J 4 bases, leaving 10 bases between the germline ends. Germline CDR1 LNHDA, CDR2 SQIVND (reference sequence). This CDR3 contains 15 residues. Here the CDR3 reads CASSIDREGNQPQHF. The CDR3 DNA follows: TGTGCCAGTAGTATAGACCGTGAGGGGAATCAGCCCCAGCATTTT.

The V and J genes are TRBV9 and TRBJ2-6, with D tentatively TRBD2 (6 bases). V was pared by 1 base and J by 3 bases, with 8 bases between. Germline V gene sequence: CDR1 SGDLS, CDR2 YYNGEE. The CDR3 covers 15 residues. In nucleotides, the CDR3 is TGTGCCAGCAGCGTACGGAGGGTTGGGGCCAACGTCCTGACTTTC. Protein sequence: CASSVRRVGANVLTF.

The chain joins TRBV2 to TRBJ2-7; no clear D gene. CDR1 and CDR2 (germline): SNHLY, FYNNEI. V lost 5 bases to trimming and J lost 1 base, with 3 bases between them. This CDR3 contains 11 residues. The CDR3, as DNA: TGTGCCAGCAGTTTTTCCTACGAGCAGTACTTC. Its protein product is CASSFSYEQYF.

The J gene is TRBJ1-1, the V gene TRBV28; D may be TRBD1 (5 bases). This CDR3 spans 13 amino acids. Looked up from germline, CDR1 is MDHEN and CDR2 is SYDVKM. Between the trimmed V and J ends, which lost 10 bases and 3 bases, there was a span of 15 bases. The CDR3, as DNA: TGTGCCACCCCAGAGGGAGGGGACACTGAAGCTTTCTTT. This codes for CATPEGGDTEAFF.

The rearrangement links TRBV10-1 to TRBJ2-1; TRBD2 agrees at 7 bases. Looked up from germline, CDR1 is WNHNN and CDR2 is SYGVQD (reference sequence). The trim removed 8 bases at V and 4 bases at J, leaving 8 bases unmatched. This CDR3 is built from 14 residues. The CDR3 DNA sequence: TGCGCCAGCTCGGGTAGCGGGTATTACAATGAGCAGTTCTTC. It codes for CASSGSGYYNEQFF.

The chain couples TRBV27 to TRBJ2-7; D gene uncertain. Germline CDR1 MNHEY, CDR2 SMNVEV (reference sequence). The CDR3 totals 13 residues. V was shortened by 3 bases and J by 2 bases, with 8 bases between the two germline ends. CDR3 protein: CASSLYYTYEQYF. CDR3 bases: TGTGCCAGCAGTTTGTACTACACCTACGAGCAGTACTTC.

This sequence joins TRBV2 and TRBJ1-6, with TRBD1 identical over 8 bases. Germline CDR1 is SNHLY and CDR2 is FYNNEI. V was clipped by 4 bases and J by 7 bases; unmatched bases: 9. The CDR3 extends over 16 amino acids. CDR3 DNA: TGTGCCAGCAGTGGTCACATGACAGGGGTGAATTCACCCCTCCACTTT. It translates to CASSGHMTGVNSPLHF.

The CDR3 here is CASRSPLAGDYEQYF. The CDR3 nucleotides are TGTGCCAGCAGGTCTCCACTAGCGGGAGATTACGAGCAGTACTTC. This chain joins TRBV27 and TRBJ2-7, with 11 bases that match TRBD2. The CDR3 sequence is 15 residues long. The germline CDR1 and CDR2 sequences are MNHEY and SMNVEV (reference sequence). After removal of 6 bases from V and 4 bases from J, the junction contained 8 bases not matched to a gene.

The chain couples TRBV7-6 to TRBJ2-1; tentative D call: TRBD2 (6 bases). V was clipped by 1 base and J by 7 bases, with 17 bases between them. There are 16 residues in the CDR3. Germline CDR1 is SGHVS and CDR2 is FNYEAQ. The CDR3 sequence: CASSLGSGEWVNEQFF. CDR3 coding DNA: TGTGCCAGCAGCTTAGGGTCGGGGGAGTGGGTGAATGAGCAGTTCTTC.

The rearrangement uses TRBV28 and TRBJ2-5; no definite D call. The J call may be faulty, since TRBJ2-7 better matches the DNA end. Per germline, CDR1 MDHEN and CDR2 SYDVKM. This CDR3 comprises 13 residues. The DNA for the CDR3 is TGTGCCAGCACCAAGACAATTTCCTACGAGCAGTACTTC. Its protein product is CASTKTISYEQYF.

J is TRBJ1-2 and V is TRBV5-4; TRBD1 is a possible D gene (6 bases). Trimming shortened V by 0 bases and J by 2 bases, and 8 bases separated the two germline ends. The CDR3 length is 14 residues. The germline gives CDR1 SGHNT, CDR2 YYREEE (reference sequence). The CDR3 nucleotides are TGTGCCAGCAGCTTGGAGGGGGGAAACTATGGCTACACCTTC. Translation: CASSLEGGNYGYTF.

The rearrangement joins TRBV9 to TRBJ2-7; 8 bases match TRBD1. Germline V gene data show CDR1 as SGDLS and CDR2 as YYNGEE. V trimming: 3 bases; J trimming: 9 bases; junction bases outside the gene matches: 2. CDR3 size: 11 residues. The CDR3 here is CASSGQGRQYF. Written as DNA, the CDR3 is TGTGCCAGCAGCGGACAGGGGAGGCAGTACTTC.

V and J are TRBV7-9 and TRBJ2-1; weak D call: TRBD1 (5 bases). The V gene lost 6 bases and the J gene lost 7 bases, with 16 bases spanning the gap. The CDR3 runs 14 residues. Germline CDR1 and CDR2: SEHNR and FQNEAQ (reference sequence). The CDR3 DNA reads TGTGCCAGCAGGTCCCGGACAACTCCGAATGAGCAGTTCTTC. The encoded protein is CASRSRTTPNEQFF. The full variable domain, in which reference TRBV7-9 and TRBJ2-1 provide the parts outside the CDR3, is DTGVSQNPRHKITKRGQNVTFRCDPISEHNRLYWYRQTLGQGPEFLTYFQNEAQLEKSRLLSDRFSAERPKGSFSTLEIQRTEQGDSAMYLCASRSRTTPNEQFFGPGTRLTVL.

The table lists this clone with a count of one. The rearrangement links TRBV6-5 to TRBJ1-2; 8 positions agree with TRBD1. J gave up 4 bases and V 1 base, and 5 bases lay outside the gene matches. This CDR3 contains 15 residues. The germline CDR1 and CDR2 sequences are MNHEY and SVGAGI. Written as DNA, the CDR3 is TGTGCCAGCAGTTACTTACCAGGGGGCACCTATGGCTACACCTTC. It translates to CASSYLPGGTYGYTF.

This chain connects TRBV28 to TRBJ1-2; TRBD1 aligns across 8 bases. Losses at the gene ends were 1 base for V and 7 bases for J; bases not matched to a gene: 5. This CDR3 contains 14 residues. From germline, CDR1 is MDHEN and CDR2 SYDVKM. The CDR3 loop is CASSLSDRVGGYTF. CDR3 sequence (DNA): TGTGCCAGCAGTTTATCGGACAGGGTAGGTGGCTACACCTTC.

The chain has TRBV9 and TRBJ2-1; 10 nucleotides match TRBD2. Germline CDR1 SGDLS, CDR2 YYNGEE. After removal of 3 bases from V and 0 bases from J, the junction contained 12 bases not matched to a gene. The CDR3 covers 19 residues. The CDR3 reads CASSGGLARISLSYNEQFF. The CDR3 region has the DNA TGTGCCAGCAGCGGGGGACTAGCGCGTATTTCACTCTCCTACAATGAGCAGTTCTTC.

DNA of the CDR3: TGCGCCAGCAGCCAGACAAGCAGGGACGCTGAAGCTTTCTTT. Translation: CASSQTSRDAEAFF. The rearrangement links TRBV10-1 to TRBJ1-1; maybe TRBD1 (5 bases). Germline CDR1 WNHNN, CDR2 SYGVQD (reference sequence). The CDR3 covers 14 residues. The V and J ends lost 6 bases and 6 bases respectively, with 17 bases between them.

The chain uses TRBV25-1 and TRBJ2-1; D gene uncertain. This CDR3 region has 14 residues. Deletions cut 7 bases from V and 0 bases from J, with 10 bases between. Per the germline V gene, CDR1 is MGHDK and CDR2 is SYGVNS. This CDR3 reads CASNNENSYNEQFF. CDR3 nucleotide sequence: TGTGCCAGCAACAACGAAAACTCCTACAATGAGCAGTTCTTC.

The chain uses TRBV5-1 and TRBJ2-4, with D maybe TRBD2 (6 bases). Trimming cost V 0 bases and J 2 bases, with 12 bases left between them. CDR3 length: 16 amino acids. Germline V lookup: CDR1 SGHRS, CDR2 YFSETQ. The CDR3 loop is CASSLGYRGSKNIQYF. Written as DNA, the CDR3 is TGCGCCAGCAGCTTGGGATACCGGGGGTCCAAAAACATTCAGTACTTC.

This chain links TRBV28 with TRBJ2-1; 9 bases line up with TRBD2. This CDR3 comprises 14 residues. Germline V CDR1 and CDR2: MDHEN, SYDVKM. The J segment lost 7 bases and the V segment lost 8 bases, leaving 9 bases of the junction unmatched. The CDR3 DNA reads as TGTGCCAGCCAGACTAGCGGTCCATTGAATGAGCAGTTCTTC. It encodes CASQTSGPLNEQFF.

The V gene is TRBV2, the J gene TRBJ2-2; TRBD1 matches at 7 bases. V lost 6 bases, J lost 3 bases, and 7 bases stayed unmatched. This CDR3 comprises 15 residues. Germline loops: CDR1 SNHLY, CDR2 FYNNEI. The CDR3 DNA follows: TGTGCCAGCAGACGAGGGGGCGCGGACACCGGGGAGCTGTTTTTT. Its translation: CASRRGGADTGELFF.